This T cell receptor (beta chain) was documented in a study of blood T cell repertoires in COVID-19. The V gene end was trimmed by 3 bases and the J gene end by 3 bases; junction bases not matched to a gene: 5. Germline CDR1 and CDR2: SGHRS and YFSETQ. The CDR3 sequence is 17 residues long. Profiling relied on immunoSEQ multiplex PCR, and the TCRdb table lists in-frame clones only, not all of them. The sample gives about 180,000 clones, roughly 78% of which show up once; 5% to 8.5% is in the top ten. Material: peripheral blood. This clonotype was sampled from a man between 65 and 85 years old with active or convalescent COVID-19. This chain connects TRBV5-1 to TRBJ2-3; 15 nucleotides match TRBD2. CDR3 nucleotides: TGCGCCAGCAGCTCTTCCGGACTAGCGGGGGGGACAGATACGCAGTATTTT. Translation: CASSSSGLAGGTDTQYF.